This T cell receptor (beta chain) was recorded in a study of cytomegalovirus exposure and HLA in healthy donors. Study observations and caveats: TCR beta sequences reportedly predicted the HLA-A and HLA-B alleles of most subjects accurately.

The V end was cut by 7 bases, the J end by 6 bases, with 19 bases between. This CDR3 comprises 14 residues. Germline V CDR1 and CDR2: SGHRS, YFSETQ. The PCR made use of 60 Vbeta and 13 Jbeta primers. TCRdb's copy holds only in-frame clones and misses some; the assay was immunoSEQ multiplex PCR. The sample contains roughly 150,000 clones, roughly 80% of which appear only once. There were likely unrecorded immune exposures, though donors were nominally healthy when sampled. To note about this clone: As yet, its antigen is unknown.

Sample: PBMCs. The TCR originated in a man aged 40-50 years in good health and CMV-seropositive. The chain recombines TRBV5-1 with TRBJ1-2, with no clear D. The CDR3 sequence: CASGPTGVLDGYTF. The CDR3 coding sequence is TGCGCCAGCGGCCCGACTGGAGTGCTGGATGGCTACACCTTC.